A selection of T cell receptor beta chains follows, all from one sample in a study of blood T cell repertoires in COVID-19. TCRdb's copy holds only in-frame clones and misses some; the assay was immunoSEQ multiplex PCR. The repertoire consists of some 340,000 clones, with about 90% occurring once and the leading ten covering about 5.4%. The specimen sequenced was PBMCs or T cells enriched from blood (not recorded which). These receptors all stem from a woman between 25 and 40 years old who had recovered from COVID-19. The CDR3 runs from the conserved cysteine through the conserved F or W. A D gene is named only where the DNA matches it firmly. Clone size is not always given. Where it is, it says once, few, many or a class for expanded clones.

size,D,J,V,CDR3,DNA
-,TRBD2,TRBJ2-5,TRBV19,CASSIGLAFQETQYF,TGTGCCAGTAGTATCGGACTAGCGTTCCAAGAGACCCAGTACTTC
-,-,TRBJ2-5,TRBV30,CAWVSGFGETQYF,TGTGCCTGGGTATCGGGGTTCGGGGAGACCCAGTACTTC
-,-,TRBJ2-1,TRBV7-8,CASSPFSYNEQFF,TGTGCCAGCAGCCCCTTCTCCTACAATGAGCAGTTCTTC
-,-,TRBJ2-7,TRBV18,CASSQGISYEQYF,TGTGCCAGCTCACAGGGGATCAGCTACGAGCAGTACTTC
-,TRBD1,TRBJ1-1,TRBV15,CATSEQGQGLRTEAFF,TGTGCCACCAGCGAGCAAGGACAGGGGTTAAGGACTGAAGCTTTCTTT
-,TRBD1,TRBJ1-6,TRBV27,CASNPGQNYNSPLHF,TGTGCCAGCAATCCGGGACAGAACTATAATTCACCCCTCCACTTT
-,-,TRBJ2-7,TRBV13,CASSLGTGYEQYF,TGTGCCAGCAGCTTAGGGACAGGCTACGAGCAGTACTTC
once,-,TRBJ1-3,TRBV30,CAWSDTGGAGNTIYF,TGTGCCTGGAGTGACACAGGAGGGGCTGGAAACACCATATATTTT
-,-,TRBJ1-1,TRBV12-3/TRBV12-4,CASARGTEAFF,TGTGCCAGCGCGAGAGGTACTGAAGCTTTCTTT
-,TRBD2,TRBJ2-1,TRBV5-1,CASSLAGRATEQFF,TGCGCCAGCAGCTTGGCAGGGAGGGCAACTGAGCAGTTCTTC
-,-,TRBJ1-2,TRBV7-2,CASDKGPYGYTF,TGTGCCAGCGATAAGGGGCCATATGGCTACACCTTC
-,-,TRBJ2-3,TRBV3-1/TRBV3-2,CASSQDPGDTQYF,TGTGCCAGCAGCCAAGATCCAGGAGATACGCAGTATTTT
-,TRBD1,TRBJ1-2,TRBV5-1,CASSLAGTAGGYTF,TGCGCCAGCAGCTTAGCCGGGACAGCAGGAGGCTACACCTTC
few,-,TRBJ1-1,TRBV7-2,CASSSLLQVRRAFF,TGTGCCAGCAGCTCTTTACTACAGGTGCGTCGGGCTTTCTTT
-,-,TRBJ2-5,TRBV25-1,CASSAQGRPKTQYF,TGTGCCAGCAGTGCTCAGGGGCGCCCCAAGACCCAGTACTTC
-,-,TRBJ2-7,TRBV28,CASSLRGSEQYF,TGTGCCAGCAGTTTGAGGGGGTCCGAGCAGTACTTC
-,TRBD1,TRBJ1-5,TRBV7-8,CASSLEWTGVQPQHF,TGTGCCAGCAGCTTAGAATGGACAGGGGTTCAGCCCCAGCATTTT
once,-,TRBJ1-4,TRBV5-1,CASSLDTGREKLFF,TGCGCCAGCAGCTTGGATACAGGGAGAGAAAAACTGTTTTTT
-,-,TRBJ1-5,TRBV27,CASSLWENQPQHF,TGTGCCAGCAGTTTGTGGGAGAATCAGCCCCAGCATTTT
-,-,TRBJ1-5,TRBV7-9,CASSLVPGPQHF,TGTGCCAGCAGCTTAGTTCCCGGGCCCCAGCATTTT
-,-,TRBJ1-3,TRBV2,CASSEPDTGTGNTIYF,TGTGCCAGCAGCGAGCCCGATACAGGGACTGGAAACACCATATATTTT
few,-,TRBJ1-2,TRBV7-6,CASSLVQAGSDGYTF,TGTGCCAGCAGCTTAGTACAGGCCGGCTCGGATGGCTACACCTTC
-,-,TRBJ1-1,TRBV29-1,CSGWTQNTEAFF,TGCAGCGGCTGGACACAGAACACTGAAGCTTTCTTT